What follows describes a single T cell receptor beta chain. This clonotype was counted a few times. The target of this receptor is not known. One base away there is no much larger clone; base qualities are not given. The instrument given in TCRdb is Illumina HiSeq 2500. TCR beta libraries were prepared by quantitative 5'-RACE with molecular barcodes. In the paper's pipeline: A new computational method, built on a probabilistic model of VDJ rearrangement, was used to identify disease-linked TCR variants. Starting from the raw public reads, TCRdb applied fastp trimming at Q25, assembled clones with MiXCR and retained in-frame beta chains. Every entry covers one CDR3 protein and lists the most common genes and DNA from its rows. The V and J calls and clone size come from TCRdb's table, not from the authors' own analysis. Across this sample there are about 840,000 distinct CDR3 sequences, with 12% seen only once. The biggest ten clones account for roughly 0.51% of the sample.

The sample comes from a study of CD8 T cells in ankylosing spondylitis (dated by TCRdb to the late 2010s). A note on the overall study: The study set out to find disease-linked TCR variants by profiling T cell receptor beta repertoires in ankylosing spondylitis patients and healthy donors. The whole study cohort included 90 to 120 healthy donors and around 24 ankylosing spondylitis patients. Peripheral blood was sampled, and synovial fluid was also collected from ankylosing spondylitis patients.

What the study reported, not specific to this receptor: The disease-linked clones were reported as significantly enriched in matched synovial fluid samples from ankylosing spondylitis patients. Some motif variants were previously reported in synovial fluid and blood of reactive arthritis patients, suggesting common disease-initiation mechanisms. Blood from ankylosing spondylitis patients appeared to be characterized by a TCR beta motif composed of 7 to 9 highly homologous amino acid variants. The disease-linked clones had a CD8+ phenotype and were found at relatively low frequencies in peripheral blood.

This clonotype was sampled from a male donor with ankylosing spondylitis. Specimen: blood, either unsorted or a sorted T cell fraction (not recorded which).

CDR3 loop: CASSSRTTTSGDTGELFF. In nucleotides, the sequence is TGTGCCAGCAGCTCCAGGACCACTACTAGCGGGGACACCGGGGAGCTGTTTTTT. This chain is built from TRBV7-6 and TRBJ2-2; 10 central bases correspond to TRBD2. The CDR3 contains 18 residues, cysteine and phenylalanine counted. CDR3 DNA is the only sequence kept; it has 54 bases, read in frame from the first base. CDR1 and CDR2 were assigned from the germline V gene as SGHVS and FNYEAQ. Trimming removed 4 bases from V and 3 bases from J; the gene matches leave 11 bases unexplained.